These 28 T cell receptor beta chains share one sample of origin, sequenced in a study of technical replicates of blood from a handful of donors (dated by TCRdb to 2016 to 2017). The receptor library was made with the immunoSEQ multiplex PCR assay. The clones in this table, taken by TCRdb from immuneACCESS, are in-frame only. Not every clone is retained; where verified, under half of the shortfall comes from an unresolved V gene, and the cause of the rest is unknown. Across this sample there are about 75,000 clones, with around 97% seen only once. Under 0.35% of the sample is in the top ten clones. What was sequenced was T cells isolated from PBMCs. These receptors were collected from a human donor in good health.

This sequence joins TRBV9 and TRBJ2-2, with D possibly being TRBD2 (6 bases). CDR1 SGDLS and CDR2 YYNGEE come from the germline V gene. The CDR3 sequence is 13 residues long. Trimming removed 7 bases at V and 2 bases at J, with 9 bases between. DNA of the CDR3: TGTGCCAGCTTTAGCGGTAACACCGGGGAGCTGTTTTTT. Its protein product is CASFSGNTGELFF.

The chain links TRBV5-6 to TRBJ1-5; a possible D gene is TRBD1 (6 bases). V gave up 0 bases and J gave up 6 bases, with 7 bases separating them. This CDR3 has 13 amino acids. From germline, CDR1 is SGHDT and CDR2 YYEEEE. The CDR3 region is CASSLEGGQPQHF. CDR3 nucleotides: TGTGCCAGCAGCTTGGAAGGGGGTCAGCCCCAGCATTTT.

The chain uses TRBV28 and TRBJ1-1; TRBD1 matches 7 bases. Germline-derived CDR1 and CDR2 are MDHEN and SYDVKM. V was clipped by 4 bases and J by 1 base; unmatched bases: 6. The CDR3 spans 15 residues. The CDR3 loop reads CASSSPRDRNTEAFF. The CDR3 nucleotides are TGTGCCAGCAGTTCCCCCCGGGACAGGAACACTGAAGCTTTCTTT.

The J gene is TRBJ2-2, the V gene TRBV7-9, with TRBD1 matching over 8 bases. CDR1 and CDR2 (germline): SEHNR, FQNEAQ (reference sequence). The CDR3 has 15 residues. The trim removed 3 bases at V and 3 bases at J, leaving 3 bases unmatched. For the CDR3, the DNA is TGTGCCAGCAGCTTCCTGACAGGGGACACCGGGGAGCTGTTTTTT. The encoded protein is CASSFLTGDTGELFF.

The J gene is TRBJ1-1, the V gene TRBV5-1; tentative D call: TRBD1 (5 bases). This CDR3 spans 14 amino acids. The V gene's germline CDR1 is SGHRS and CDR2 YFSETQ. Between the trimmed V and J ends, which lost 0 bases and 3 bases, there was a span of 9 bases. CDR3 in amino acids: CASSLVLGDTEAFF. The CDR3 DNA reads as TGCGCCAGCAGCTTGGTTCTAGGGGACACTGAAGCTTTCTTT.

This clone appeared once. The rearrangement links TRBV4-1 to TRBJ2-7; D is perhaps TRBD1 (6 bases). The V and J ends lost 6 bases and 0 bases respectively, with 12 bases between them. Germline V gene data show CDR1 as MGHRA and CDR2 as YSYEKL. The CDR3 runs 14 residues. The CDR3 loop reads CASSKGTFSYEQYF. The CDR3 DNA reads TGCGCCAGCAGTAAGGGGACATTCTCCTACGAGCAGTACTTC.

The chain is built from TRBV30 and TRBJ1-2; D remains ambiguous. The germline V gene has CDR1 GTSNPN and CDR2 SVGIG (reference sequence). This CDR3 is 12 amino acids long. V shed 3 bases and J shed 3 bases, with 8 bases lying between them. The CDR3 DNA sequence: TGTGCCTGGAGGGGAGGGTACTATGGCTACACCTTC. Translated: CAWRGGYYGYTF.

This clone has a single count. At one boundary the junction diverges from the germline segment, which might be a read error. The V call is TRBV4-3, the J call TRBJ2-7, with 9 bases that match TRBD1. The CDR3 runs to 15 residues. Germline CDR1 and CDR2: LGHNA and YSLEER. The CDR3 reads CASSQGQGLSFEQYF. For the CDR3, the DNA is TGCGCCAGCAGCCAGGGACAGGGACTATCCTTCGAGCAGTACTTC.

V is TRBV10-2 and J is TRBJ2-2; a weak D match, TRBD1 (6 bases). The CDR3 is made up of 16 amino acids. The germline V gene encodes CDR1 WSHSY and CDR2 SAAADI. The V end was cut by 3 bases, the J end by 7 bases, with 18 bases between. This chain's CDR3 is CASSEGGIRERGELFF. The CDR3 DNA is TGCGCCAGCAGTGAAGGGGGAATAAGGGAACGCGGGGAGCTGTTTTTT.

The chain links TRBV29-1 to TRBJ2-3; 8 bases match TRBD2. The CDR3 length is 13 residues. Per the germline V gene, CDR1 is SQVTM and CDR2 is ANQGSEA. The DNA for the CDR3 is TGCGCAGTCGCGGGGGGCCAGGCAGATACGCAGTATTTT. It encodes CAVAGGQADTQYF.

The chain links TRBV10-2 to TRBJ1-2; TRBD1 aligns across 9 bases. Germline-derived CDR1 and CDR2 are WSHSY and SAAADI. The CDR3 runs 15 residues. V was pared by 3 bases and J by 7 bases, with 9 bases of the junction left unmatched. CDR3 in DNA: TGCGCCAGCAGTGAAACAGGGGGCAGTCGAAGTGGCTACACCTTC. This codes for CASSETGGSRSGYTF.

The CDR3 nucleotides are TGTGCCAGCAGTCCAGATTTCGGGGCCAACGTCCTGACTTTC. Its protein product is CASSPDFGANVLTF. The chain joins TRBV6-1 to TRBJ2-6; the D is unclear. Germline V lookup: CDR1 MNHNS, CDR2 SASEGT. V lost 5 bases, J lost 4 bases, and 9 bases lay in between. The CDR3 loop spans 14 amino acids.

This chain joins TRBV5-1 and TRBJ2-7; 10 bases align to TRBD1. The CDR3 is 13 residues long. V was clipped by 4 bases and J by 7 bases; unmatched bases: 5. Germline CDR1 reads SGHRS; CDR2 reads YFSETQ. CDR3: CASSRGTGDEQYF. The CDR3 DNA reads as TGCGCCAGCAGCAGAGGGACAGGGGATGAGCAGTACTTC.

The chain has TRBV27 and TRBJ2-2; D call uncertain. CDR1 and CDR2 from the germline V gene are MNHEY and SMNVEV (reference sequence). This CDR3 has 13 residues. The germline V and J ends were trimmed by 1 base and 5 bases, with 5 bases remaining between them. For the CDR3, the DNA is TGTGCCAGCAGTTTATGGCATACCGGGGAGCTGTTTTTT. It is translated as CASSLWHTGELFF.

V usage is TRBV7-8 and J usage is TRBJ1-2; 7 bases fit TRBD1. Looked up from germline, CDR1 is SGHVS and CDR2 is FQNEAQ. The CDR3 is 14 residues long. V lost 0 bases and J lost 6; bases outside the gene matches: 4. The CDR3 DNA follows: TGTGCCAGCAGCTTAGCAGGGGGCGCAAATGGCTACACCTTC. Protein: CASSLAGGANGYTF.

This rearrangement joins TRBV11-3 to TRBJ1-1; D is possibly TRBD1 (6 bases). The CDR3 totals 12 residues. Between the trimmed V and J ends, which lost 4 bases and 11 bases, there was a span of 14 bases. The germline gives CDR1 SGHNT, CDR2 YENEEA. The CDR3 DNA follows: TGTGCCAGCAGCTCGGACAGCCCGAGGGCTTTCTTT. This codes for CASSSDSPRAFF.

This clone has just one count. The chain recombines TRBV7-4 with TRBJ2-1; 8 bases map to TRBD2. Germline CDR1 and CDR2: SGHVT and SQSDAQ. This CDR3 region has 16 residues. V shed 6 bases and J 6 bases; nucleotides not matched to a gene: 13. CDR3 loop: CASRHTGSGSPNEQFF. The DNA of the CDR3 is TGTGCCAGCAGACACACGGGGAGCGGGAGTCCCAATGAGCAGTTCTTC. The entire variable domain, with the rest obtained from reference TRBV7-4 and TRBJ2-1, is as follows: GAGVSQSPRYKVAKRGRDVALRCDSISGHVTLYWYRQTLGQGSEVLTYSQSDAQRDKSGRPSGRFSAERPERSVSTLKIQRTEQGDSAVYLCASRHTGSGSPNEQFFGPGTRLTVL.

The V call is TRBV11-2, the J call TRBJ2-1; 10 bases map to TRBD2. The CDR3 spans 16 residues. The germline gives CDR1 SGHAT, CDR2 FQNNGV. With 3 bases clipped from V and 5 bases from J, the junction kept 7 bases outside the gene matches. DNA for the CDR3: TGTGCCAGCAGCTTGACCGGGACTAGCGATGACAATGAGCAGTTCTTC. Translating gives CASSLTGTSDDNEQFF.

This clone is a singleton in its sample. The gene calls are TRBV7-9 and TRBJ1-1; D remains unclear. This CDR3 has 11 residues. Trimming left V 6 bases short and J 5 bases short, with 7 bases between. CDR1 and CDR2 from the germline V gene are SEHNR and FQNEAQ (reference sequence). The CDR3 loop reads CASREATEAFF. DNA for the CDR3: TGTGCCAGCAGGGAGGCAACTGAAGCTTTCTTT.

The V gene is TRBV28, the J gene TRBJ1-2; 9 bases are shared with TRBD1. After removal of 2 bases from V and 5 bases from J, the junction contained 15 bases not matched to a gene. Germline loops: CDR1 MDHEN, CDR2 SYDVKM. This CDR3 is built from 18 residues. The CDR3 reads CASSLGGGQGKYGYGYTF. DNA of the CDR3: TGTGCCAGCAGTTTAGGTGGGGGACAGGGAAAGTATGGATATGGCTACACCTTC.

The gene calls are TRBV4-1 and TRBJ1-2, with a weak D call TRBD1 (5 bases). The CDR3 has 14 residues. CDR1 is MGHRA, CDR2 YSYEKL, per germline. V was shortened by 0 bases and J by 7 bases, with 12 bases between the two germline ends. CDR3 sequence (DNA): TGCGCCAGCAGCCAAGAAGCAGGGTATAGTGGCTACACCTTC. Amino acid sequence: CASSQEAGYSGYTF.

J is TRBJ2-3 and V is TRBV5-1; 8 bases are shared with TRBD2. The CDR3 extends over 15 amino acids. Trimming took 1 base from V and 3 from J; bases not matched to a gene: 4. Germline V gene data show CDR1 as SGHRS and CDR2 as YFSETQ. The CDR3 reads CASSLQTSETDTQYF. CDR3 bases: TGCGCCAGCAGCTTGCAGACTAGCGAGACAGATACGCAGTATTTT.

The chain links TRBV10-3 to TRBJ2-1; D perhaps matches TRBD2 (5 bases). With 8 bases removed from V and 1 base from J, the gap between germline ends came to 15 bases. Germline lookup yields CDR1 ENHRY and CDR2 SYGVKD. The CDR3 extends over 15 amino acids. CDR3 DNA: TGTGCCATCGCTGGGTTCGGGGATTCCTACAATGAGCAGTTCTTC. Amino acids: CAIAGFGDSYNEQFF.

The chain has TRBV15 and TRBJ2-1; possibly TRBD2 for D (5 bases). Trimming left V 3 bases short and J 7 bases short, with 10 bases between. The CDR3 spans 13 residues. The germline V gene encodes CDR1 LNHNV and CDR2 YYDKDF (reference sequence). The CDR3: CATSSFGGNEQFF. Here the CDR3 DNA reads TGTGCCACCAGCAGCTTTGGCGGGAATGAGCAGTTCTTC.

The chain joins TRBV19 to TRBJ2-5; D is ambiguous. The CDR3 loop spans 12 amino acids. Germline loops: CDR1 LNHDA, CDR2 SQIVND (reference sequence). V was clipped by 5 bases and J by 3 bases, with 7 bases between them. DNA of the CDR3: TGTGCCAGTAGTGCTGTAGAAGAGACCCAGTACTTC. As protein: CASSAVEETQYF.

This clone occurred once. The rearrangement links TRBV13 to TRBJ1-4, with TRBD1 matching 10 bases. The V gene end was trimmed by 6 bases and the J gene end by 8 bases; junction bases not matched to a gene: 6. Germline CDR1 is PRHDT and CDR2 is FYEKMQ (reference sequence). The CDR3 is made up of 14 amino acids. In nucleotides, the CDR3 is TGTGCCAGCAGGCAAGGGACAGGGGAAGAAAAACTGTTTTTT. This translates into CASRQGTGEEKLFF.

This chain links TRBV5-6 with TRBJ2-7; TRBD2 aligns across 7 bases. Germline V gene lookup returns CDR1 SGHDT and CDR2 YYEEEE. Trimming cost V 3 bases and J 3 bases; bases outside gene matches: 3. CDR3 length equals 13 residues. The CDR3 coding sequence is TGTGCCAGCAGCTACCGGGACTACTACGAGCAGTACTTC. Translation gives CASSYRDYYEQYF. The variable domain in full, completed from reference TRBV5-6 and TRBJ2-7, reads DAGVTQSPTHLIKTRGQQVTLRCSPKSGHDTVSWYQQALGQGPQFIFQYYEEEERQRGNFPDRFSGHQFPNYSSELNVNALLLGDSALYLCASSYRDYYEQYFGPGTRLTVT.

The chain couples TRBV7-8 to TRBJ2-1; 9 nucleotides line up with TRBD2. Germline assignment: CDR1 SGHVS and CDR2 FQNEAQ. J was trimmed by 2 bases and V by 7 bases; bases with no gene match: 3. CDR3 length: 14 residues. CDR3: CASTAGGTYNEQFF. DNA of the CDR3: TGTGCCAGCACGGCGGGAGGGACCTACAATGAGCAGTTCTTC.